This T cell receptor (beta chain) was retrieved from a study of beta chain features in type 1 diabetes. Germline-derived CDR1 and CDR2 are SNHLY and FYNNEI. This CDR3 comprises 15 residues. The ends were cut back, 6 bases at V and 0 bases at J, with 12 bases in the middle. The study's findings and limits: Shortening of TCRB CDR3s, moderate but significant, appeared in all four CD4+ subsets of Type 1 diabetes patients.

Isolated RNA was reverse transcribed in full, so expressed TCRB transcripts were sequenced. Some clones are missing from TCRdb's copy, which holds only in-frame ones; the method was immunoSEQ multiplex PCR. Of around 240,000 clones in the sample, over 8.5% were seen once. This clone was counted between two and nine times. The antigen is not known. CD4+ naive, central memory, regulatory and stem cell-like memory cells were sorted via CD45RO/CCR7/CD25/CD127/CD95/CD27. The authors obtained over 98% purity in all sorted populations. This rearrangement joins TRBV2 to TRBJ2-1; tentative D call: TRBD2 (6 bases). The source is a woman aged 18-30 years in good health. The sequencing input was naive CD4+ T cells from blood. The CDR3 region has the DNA TGTGCCAGCAGGCCGACTAGTGGCTCCTACAATGAGCAGTTCTTC. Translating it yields CASRPTSGSYNEQFF.